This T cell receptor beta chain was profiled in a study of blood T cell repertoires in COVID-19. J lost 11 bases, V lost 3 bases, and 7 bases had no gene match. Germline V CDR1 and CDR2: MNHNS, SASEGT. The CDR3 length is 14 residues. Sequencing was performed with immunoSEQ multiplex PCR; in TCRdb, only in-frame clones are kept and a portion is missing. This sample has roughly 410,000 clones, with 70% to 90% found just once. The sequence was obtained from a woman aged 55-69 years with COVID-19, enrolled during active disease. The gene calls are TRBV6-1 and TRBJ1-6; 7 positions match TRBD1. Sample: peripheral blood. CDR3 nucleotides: TGTGCCAGCAGTGAGGTGGGGGACAGTCCACCCCTCCACTTT. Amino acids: CASSEVGDSPPLHF.